The 6 T cell receptor beta chains presented below share a single source sample, sequenced in a study of patients and donors after allogeneic stem cell transplantation. TCRdb ran MiXCR on the RT-PCR reads and lists one entry per CDR3 protein. The sample yields 400,000 to 450,000 distinct CDR3 sequences, approximately 16% seen once. Sample: blood, either unsorted or a sorted T cell fraction (not recorded which). The receptor set was obtained from a human donor who was either an allogeneic HSCT recipient or a stem cell or donor lymphocyte infusion donor (not recorded which). It is not recorded whose cells these are; they may come from a transplant donor.

This clonotype has only a few counts. The chain uses TRBV7-2 and TRBJ2-3; 11 nucleotides line up with TRBD1. The V segment lost 5 bases and the J segment 1 base; nucleotides outside the gene matches: 2. The CDR3 has 15 amino acids. CDR1 and CDR2 (germline): SGHTA, FQGNSA. CDR3 sequence (DNA): TGTGCCAGCAGCGAGGACAGGGGGCGCACAGATACGCAGTATTTT. It yields the protein CASSEDRGRTDTQYF.

The chain has TRBV29-1 and TRBJ1-6, with 8 nucleotides matching TRBD1. Trimming took 4 bases from V and 8 from J; bases not matched to a gene: 4. CDR3 length equals 13 residues. Germline V lookup: CDR1 SQVTM, CDR2 ANQGSEA. The CDR3 DNA sequence: TGCAGCGTTGGACAGGGGCGGGATTCACCCCTCCACTTT. Encoded protein: CSVGQGRDSPLHF.

The rearrangement joins TRBV7-8 to TRBJ2-1; 11 nucleotides line up with TRBD2. The CDR3 consists of 17 residues. CDR1 is SGHVS, CDR2 FQNEAQ, per germline. The junction had 7 bases not matched to a gene; V was cut back by 5 bases and J by 1 base. The CDR3 loop reads CASSARLAGTSYNEQFF. The CDR3 nucleotides are TGTGCCAGCAGCGCGAGACTAGCGGGGACGTCCTACAATGAGCAGTTCTTC. Together with reference TRBV7-8 and TRBJ2-1, the CDR3 gives the full variable domain: GAGVSQSPRYKVAKRGQDVALRCDPISGHVSLFWYQQALGQGPEFLTYFQNEAQLDKSGLPSDRFFAERPEGSVSTLKIQRTQQEDSAVYLCASSARLAGTSYNEQFFGPGTRLTVL.

This clonotype was observed a few times. The chain combines TRBV18 with TRBJ1-5, with D maybe TRBD1 (5 bases). The germline V and J ends were trimmed by 3 bases and 3 bases, with 12 bases remaining between them. CDR1 and CDR2 from the germline V gene are KGHSH and LQKENI. The CDR3 loop spans 15 amino acids. As DNA, the CDR3 is TGTGCCAGCTCACCCCCGGGGCAGCTCAATCAGCCCCAGCATTTT. Its protein is CASSPPGQLNQPQHF.

The chain is built from TRBV6-2 or TRBV6-3 and TRBJ2-5; 10 bases are shared with TRBD1. V dropped 4 bases and J dropped 7; count of bases not matched to a gene: 12. Germline-derived CDR1 and CDR2 are MNHEY and SVGEGT. This CDR3 spans 16 amino acids. The CDR3 DNA reads TGTGCCAGCAGTTCCCGGATTGACAGGGGGCAGGGGACCCAGTACTTC. Translation: CASSSRIDRGQGTQYF.

This clonotype turned up a few times. The V and J genes are TRBV6-5 and TRBJ1-2; no reliable D call. CDR3 size: 11 residues. Germline V lookup: CDR1 MNHEY, CDR2 SVGAGI. The V end was cut by 2 bases, the J end by 8 bases, with 6 bases between. The CDR3 loop is CASSYPGGYTF. The CDR3 DNA sequence: TGTGCCAGCAGTTACCCGGGGGGCTACACCTTC.